This TCR beta chain was retrieved from a study of CD8+CD57+ T cells in acquired aplastic anemia. On the study more broadly: Sorted CD4+ and CD8+ cells gave a mean 3.2 ug DNA, range about 0.19 to 27.4 ug. Study-level findings and limits: The number of CD8+ CDR3 sequences shared by patients and controls was roughly 31.

About this clonotype: Its antigen is currently unknown. At one boundary the junction diverges from the germline segment, which might be a read error.

Genomic DNA served as template for TCR beta VDJ and CDR3 profiling. TCRdb ran MiXCR on the reads and lists one entry per CDR3 protein. The table lists a few hundred thousand distinct CDR3 sequences, around 82% of them singletons. Patients who underwent sequencing had shown CD8+CD57+ cell expansion by flow cytometry. Patients, without exception, had severe acquired aplastic anemia. Patients had undergone no therapy by the time their blood was sampled. Germline V gene lookup returns CDR1 LNHNV and CDR2 YYDKDF (reference sequence). This CDR3 contains 14 residues. The sequence was obtained from a human donor with aplastic anemia. Sample: sorted CD4+, CD8+, or CD8+CD57+ T cells (not recorded which) from PBMCs. The chain recombines TRBV15 with TRBJ2-3; a possible D gene is TRBD1 (5 bases). The J call may not be correct, given that the DNA end is closer to TRBJ2-5. CDR3 bases: TGTGCCACCAGCTGGGGCGCCAGCCAAGATACCCAGTACTTC. Protein: CATSWGASQDTQYF.